Reported below is one T cell receptor (beta chain). Its antigen is unidentified. The protocol was immunoSEQ multiplex PCR, while the TCRdb copy is restricted to in-frame clones and leaves out a portion. Found here are 37,000 or so clones, around 90% of them singletons; the top ten hold approximately 8.1%. Patients all relapsed after autologous stem cell transplantation, and there was variation in brentuximab vedotin exposure. The data belong to a study of PD-1 blockade in classical Hodgkin lymphoma. Across the whole study: Patients were treated with nivolumab at 3 mg/kg, and this was given intravenously every 2 weeks.

The study, taken as a whole, reports: Repertoire difference causes, possibly disease activity or prior therapy, remain undefined.

Per germline, CDR1 SGHRS and CDR2 YFSETQ. V was pared by 3 bases and J by 0 bases, with 10 bases between. CDR3 length: 16 residues. The starting material was peripheral blood mononuclear cells (PBMCs), obtained before the second cycle of nivolumab. The TCR sequence derives from a human donor with classical Hodgkin lymphoma. The V gene is TRBV5-1, the J gene TRBJ1-6, with D unresolved. The CDR3 DNA sequence: TGCGCCAGCAGCTCGGCAGCGAGCTCCTATAATTCACCCCTCCACTTT. This translates into CASSSAASSYNSPLHF.